The 22 T cell receptor beta chains in this list originate from one sample, sequenced in a study of memory CD4+ T cells and cytomegalovirus serostatus. The sort gate was single viable CD3+CD4+CD8-CD45RO+ cells for memory CD4+ T cells. The assay was immunoSEQ multiplex PCR, and TCRdb's table has in-frame clones only and misses some. The sample carries under 35,000 clones, more than 75% recorded once. Material: memory CD4+ T cells from blood. Receptors were obtained from an adult in good health and CMV-seronegative.

The CDR3 loop reads CASSLPTATSGNTIYF. DNA for the CDR3: TGTGCCAGCAGCCTCCCGACAGCCACCTCTGGAAACACCATATATTTT. This sequence joins TRBV28 and TRBJ1-3, with D possibly matching TRBD1 (5 bases). Germline V CDR1 and CDR2: MDHEN, SYDVKM. The CDR3 totals 16 residues. The V end lost 6 bases, the J end lost 0 bases, and 15 bases lay between the germline ends.

This clone was detected only a few times. The gene calls are TRBV6-5 and TRBJ2-2; D remains unclear. Germline-derived CDR1 and CDR2 are MNHEY and SVGAGI. V was clipped by 6 bases and J by 0 bases, with 8 bases between them. The CDR3 extends over 14 amino acids. The CDR3 nucleotides are TGTGCCAGCAGGGCCTTTACGAACACCGGGGAGCTGTTTTTT. This encodes CASRAFTNTGELFF.

In nucleotides, the CDR3 is TGTGCCAGCAGCTTAGATGGAGTGATCTATGGCTACACCTTC. It translates to CASSLDGVIYGYTF. The V gene is TRBV7-2, the J gene TRBJ1-2; no reliable D call. Per the germline V gene, CDR1 is SGHTA and CDR2 is FQGNSA. The CDR3 extends over 14 amino acids. V lost 1 base and J 4 bases, leaving 10 bases between the germline ends.

Details on this clone: Additional DNA sequences in this sample encode the identical CDR3. The rearrangement uses TRBV18 and TRBJ2-7; no definite D call. CDR3 length equals 14 residues. Trimming shortened V by 0 bases and J by 2 bases, and 8 bases separated the two germline ends. Germline V gene data show CDR1 as KGHSH and CDR2 as LQKENI. In DNA form, the CDR3 reads TGTGCCAGCTCACCACCGGGCCTTACCTACGAGCAGTACTTC. Protein sequence: CASSPPGLTYEQYF.

This rearrangement joins TRBV5-5 to TRBJ2-1, with D perhaps TRBD2 (5 bases). CDR3 length: 13 amino acids. Germline lookup yields CDR1 SGHKS and CDR2 YYEKEE (reference sequence). V was clipped by 3 bases and J by 9 bases, with 13 bases between them. CDR3 protein: CASSSLPEGEQFF. The CDR3 DNA reads TGTGCCAGCAGCTCCCTGCCAGAGGGTGAGCAGTTCTTC.

The chain uses TRBV6-5 and TRBJ2-7; 9 nucleotides agree with TRBD1. CDR1 and CDR2 (germline): MNHEY, SVGAGI. With 6 bases clipped from V and 6 bases from J, the junction kept 9 bases outside the gene matches. CDR3 length: 14 residues. The chain's CDR3 is CASSRWGQGLEQYF. The CDR3 DNA sequence: TGTGCCAGCAGCCGATGGGGACAGGGACTCGAGCAGTACTTC.

The chain is built from TRBV19 and TRBJ2-3, with unresolved D. Trimming pared 5 bases from V and 4 bases from J, leaving 16 bases between. This CDR3 is built from 15 residues. Looked up from germline, CDR1 is LNHDA and CDR2 is SQIVND (reference sequence). The CDR3 protein is CASSVGFPMPDTQYF. CDR3 DNA sequence: TGTGCCAGTAGTGTGGGGTTCCCAATGCCAGATACGCAGTATTTT.

The chain links TRBV10-2 to TRBJ1-4; the D is unclear. From germline, CDR1 is WSHSY and CDR2 SAAADI. The CDR3 totals 14 residues. Trimming took off 0 bases at V and 5 bases at J, with 7 bases between the two ends. The CDR3 spells CASSESTINEKLFF. CDR3 sequence (DNA): TGCGCCAGCAGTGAGTCGACGATAAATGAAAAACTGTTTTTT.

This clone was seen only once. The V gene is TRBV27, the J gene TRBJ1-2; a weak D match, TRBD1 (6 bases). Trimming left V 6 bases short and J 5 bases short, with 16 bases between. The length of the CDR3 is 14 residues. Germline V gives CDR1 MNHEY, CDR2 SMNVEV (reference sequence). Here the CDR3 reads CASRETGMGYGYTF. The CDR3 bases are TGTGCCAGCAGAGAAACAGGGATGGGATATGGCTACACCTTC.

The V gene is TRBV11-2, the J gene TRBJ2-1; no definite D call. CDR3 length equals 16 residues. V was shortened by 5 bases and J by 0 bases, with 14 bases between the two germline ends. From germline, CDR1 is SGHAT and CDR2 FQNNGV. DNA of the CDR3: TGTGCCAGCAGCGTCCACGACCAGAGCTCCTACAATGAGCAGTTCTTC. It translates to CASSVHDQSSYNEQFF.

The chain couples TRBV18 to TRBJ2-2; 8 bases map to TRBD2. Germline CDR1 reads KGHSH; CDR2 reads LQKENI. Trimming removed 6 bases from V and 5 bases from J; junction bases left unmatched: 5. This CDR3 is 14 amino acids long. For the CDR3, the DNA is TGTGCCAGCTCCAGGCGGGAGGATACCGGGGAGCTGTTTTTT. Protein sequence: CASSRREDTGELFF.

The V call is TRBV5-1, the J call TRBJ1-2; D gene uncertain. The V gene's germline CDR1 is SGHRS and CDR2 YFSETQ. The CDR3 extends over 14 amino acids. V lost 0 bases and J lost 2, with 8 bases in between. The CDR3 spells CASSLGLSNYGYTF. The CDR3 DNA follows: TGCGCCAGCAGCTTGGGTTTAAGCAACTATGGCTACACCTTC.

This sequence joins TRBV27 and TRBJ2-1; 9 positions match TRBD1. V shed 10 bases, J shed 7 bases, and the junction held 11 bases outside the gene matches. The CDR3 totals 14 residues. CDR1 is MNHEY, CDR2 SMNVEV, per germline (reference sequence). The CDR3 loop reads CATSRDRVPNEQFF. CDR3 bases: TGTGCCACCTCACGGGACAGGGTCCCTAATGAGCAGTTCTTC.

The chain recombines TRBV5-6 with TRBJ1-2; no clear D gene. Germline values: CDR1 SGHDT, CDR2 YYEEEE. V shed 3 bases and J shed 0 bases, with 9 bases lying between them. This CDR3 is built from 14 residues. The CDR3 nucleotides read TGTGCCAGCAGCTCCGGAGGGACTAACTATGGCTACACCTTC. Translated: CASSSGGTNYGYTF.

The chain carries TRBV13 and TRBJ2-7; 8 bases are a match to TRBD1. Trimming cost V 2 bases and J 5 bases; bases outside gene matches: 14. The length of the CDR3 is 17 residues. CDR1 PRHDT and CDR2 FYEKMQ come from the germline V gene (reference sequence). DNA of the CDR3: TGTGCCAGCAGCTTACTCTTTAGCTGGACAGGGAGGAACGAGCAGTACTTC. Protein product: CASSLLFSWTGRNEQYF. Based on the CDR3 plus reference TRBV13 and TRBJ2-7, the full variable domain is AAGVIQSPRHLIKEKRETATLKCYPIPRHDTVYWYQQGPGQDPQFLISFYEKMQSDKGSIPDRFSAQQFSDYHSELNMSSLELGDSALYFCASSLLFSWTGRNEQYFGPGTRLTVT.

The genes are TRBV5-8 and TRBJ2-7, with D perhaps TRBD2 (5 bases). The CDR3 consists of 14 residues. Trimming pared 1 base from V and 2 bases from J, leaving 10 bases between. The germline V gene encodes CDR1 SGHTS and CDR2 YDEGEE. The CDR3 reads CASSLRREAYEQYF. The CDR3 coding sequence is TGTGCCAGCAGCTTGAGACGGGAAGCCTACGAGCAGTACTTC.

CDR3 protein: CASSQDTGRDTQYF. CDR3 in DNA: TGCGCCAGCAGCCAAGATACGGGTCGGGATACGCAGTATTTT. The chain combines TRBV4-3 with TRBJ2-3; D unclear. With 0 bases removed from V and 6 bases from J, the gap between germline ends came to 10 bases. CDR1 and CDR2 (germline): LGHNA, YSLEER. The CDR3 length is 14 residues.

The CDR3 DNA is TGTGCCAGCAGCGTAGTAGGCGAATCCACAGATACGCAGTATTTT. This sequence encodes CASSVVGESTDTQYF. The chain has TRBV9 and TRBJ2-3; D gene ambiguous. V was clipped by 0 bases and J by 2 bases, with 10 bases between them. The CDR3 extends over 15 amino acids. The germline CDR1 and CDR2 sequences are SGDLS and YYNGEE.

The chain links TRBV2 to TRBJ1-1; unclear D gene. The germline V gene encodes CDR1 SNHLY and CDR2 FYNNEI. Trimming shortened V by 5 bases and J by 4 bases, and 11 bases separated the two germline ends. This CDR3 is 13 amino acids long. The CDR3 protein is CASSQEGGTEAFF. In nucleotides, the CDR3 is TGTGCCAGCAGTCAGGAGGGTGGCACTGAAGCTTTCTTT.

This clone was detected once. This chain links TRBV6-1 with TRBJ1-5; a possible D gene is TRBD1 (5 bases). Germline lookup yields CDR1 MNHNS and CDR2 SASEGT. The ends were cut back, 5 bases at V and 0 bases at J, with 11 bases in the middle. The CDR3 length is 15 residues. Here the CDR3 DNA reads TGTGCCAGCAGTTCTCAGGGATATAGCAATCAGCCCCAGCATTTT. This sequence encodes CASSSQGYSNQPQHF.

The gene calls are TRBV19 and TRBJ1-1; maybe TRBD1 (6 bases). V lost 3 bases and J 4 bases, leaving 15 bases between the germline ends. CDR1 is LNHDA and CDR2 is SQIVND in the germline V gene (reference sequence). The CDR3 has 15 amino acids. CDR3 sequence (DNA): TGTGCCAGTAGTATTTTCGGCAGGGGCGGCACTGAAGCTTTCTTT. This translates into CASSIFGRGGTEAFF.

This CDR3 is CSVKAQENSPLHF. CDR3 bases: TGCAGCGTAAAAGCACAGGAAAATTCACCCCTCCACTTT. The chain has TRBV29-1 and TRBJ1-6; D might be TRBD1 (5 bases). The CDR3 spans 13 residues. CDR1 SQVTM and CDR2 ANQGSEA come from the germline V gene. The V end was cut by 6 bases, the J end by 7 bases, with 13 bases between.